These 6 T cell receptor beta chains were sequenced from one sample in a study of molecular identifiers for immune sequencing clone quantification. TCRdb processed the PCR reads anew with MiXCR; each CDR3 protein has one entry. Among about 510,000 distinct CDR3 sequences listed, around 23% were seen once. The sample was naive CD8+ T cells from blood, with Jurkat cell RNA spiked in. The subset: FACS-sorted CD8+CD4-CCR7+CD45RA+ naive T cells. Receptors were obtained from a human donor in good health. Some libraries in this study had Jurkat cell RNA spiked in.

This clonotype occurred many times. This chain joins TRBV4-1 and TRBJ2-3; TRBD1 aligns across 8 bases. The J segment lost 9 bases and the V segment lost 4 bases, leaving 6 bases of the junction unmatched. The V gene's germline CDR1 is MGHRA and CDR2 YSYEKL. CDR3 length: 13 amino acids. CDR3: CASSLLDRVTQYF. CDR3 sequence (DNA): TGCGCCAGCAGCCTACTGGACAGGGTGACGCAGTATTTT.

This rearrangement joins TRBV6-5 to TRBJ2-3, with D tentatively TRBD2 (6 bases). This CDR3 spans 16 amino acids. Germline V gene data show CDR1 as MNHEY and CDR2 as SVGAGI. The V and J ends lost 7 bases and 1 base respectively, with 18 bases between them. This chain's CDR3 is CASMKRGLGGTDTQYF. CDR3 coding DNA: TGTGCCAGCATGAAACGGGGGTTGGGAGGCACAGATACGCAGTATTTT.

The V and J genes are TRBV7-2 and TRBJ2-2; D may be TRBD1 or TRBD2 (5 bases each). The CDR3 contains 18 residues. V was trimmed by 3 bases and J by 5 bases, leaving 22 bases between them. Germline-derived CDR1 and CDR2 are SGHTA and FQGNSA. DNA for the CDR3: TGTGCCAGCAGCTTTCTCCCGGGGACCGTCGAATCGACCGGGGAGCTGTTTTTT. Protein sequence: CASSFLPGTVESTGELFF.

The chain's CDR3 is CASSQDFAPGLTRETQYF. In DNA, the CDR3 is TGTGCCAGCAGCCAAGATTTTGCCCCCGGACTGACGCGGGAGACCCAGTACTTC. The rearrangement links TRBV14 to TRBJ2-5; D is perhaps TRBD2 (5 bases). V was clipped by 0 bases and J by 5 bases, with 22 bases between them. CDR3 length: 18 residues. Germline-derived CDR1 and CDR2 are SGHDN and FVKESK.

This clonotype was detected many times. Here the CDR3 DNA reads TGTGCCAGCAGTCTCCAGGGGTTAACTGAAGCTTTCTTT. Translation: CASSLQGLTEAFF. The chain has TRBV6-5 and TRBJ1-1; D might be TRBD1 (6 bases). From germline, CDR1 is MNHEY and CDR2 SVGAGI. This CDR3 spans 13 amino acids. Trimming took off 5 bases at V and 5 bases at J, with 12 bases between the two ends.

Many counts were recorded for this clonotype. The chain recombines TRBV7-2 with TRBJ2-3; no definite D call. The CDR3 spans 15 residues. Deletions cut 3 bases from V and 0 bases from J, with 10 bases between. The germline V gene has CDR1 SGHTA and CDR2 FQGNSA. This CDR3 reads CASSFLESSTDTQYF. The CDR3, as DNA: TGTGCCAGCAGCTTCCTAGAATCTAGCACAGATACGCAGTATTTT.